The sequence of this T cell receptor beta chain was determined in a study of post-analysis software for immune sequencing data. Prepared TCR beta cDNA libraries contained unique molecular identifiers. Each CDR3 protein is one row after TCRdb ran MiXCR on the PCR reads. The table lists roughly 580,000 distinct CDR3 sequences, 44% of them singletons, with roughly 1.7% in the top ten. The length of the CDR3 is 16 residues. CDR1 and CDR2 from the germline V gene are MGHRA and YSYEKL. General observations from the study: Compared against controls, patients with multiple sclerosis displayed significantly lower normalized Chao1 diversity. Roughly five TRBV segments appeared more often in patients than in controls, and TRBV5-6, TRBV5-1 and TRBV20-1 were among these.

This clonotype occurred a few times. As yet, its antigen is unknown. The material sequenced was blood. This receptor was identified in a girl aged 5-17 years with multiple sclerosis. The gene calls are TRBV4-1 and TRBJ2-5, with D unclear. Near its end, the DNA agrees better with TRBJ2-7, so the J call may be wrong. The CDR3 coding sequence is TGCGCCAGCAGCCAAGATTTAACCCGAAATTACTACGAGCAGTACTTC. Translation gives CASSQDLTRNYYEQYF.